Below are 29 T cell receptor beta chains sequenced from a single sample in a study of cytomegalovirus exposure and HLA in healthy donors. PCR amplification relied on 60 Vbeta primers (plus 13 Jbeta primers). Here immunoSEQ multiplex PCR was the method, and the copy in TCRdb shows in-frame clones only, minus some. The sample holds some 200,000 clones; around 78% are singletons and the top ten take 2% to 2.5%. The sequenced sample consisted of PBMCs. These receptor sequences come from a woman in her 30s in good health and CMV-seropositive.

The V and J genes are TRBV7-2 and TRBJ1-4; no clear D. The V gene lost 6 bases and the J gene lost 6 bases, with 14 bases spanning the gap. The CDR3 is made up of 14 amino acids. CDR1 is SGHTA and CDR2 is FQGNSA in the germline V gene. The CDR3 coding sequence is TGTGCCAGCAGTTGGAGCGCCGGGGATGAAAAACTGTTTTTT. This encodes CASSWSAGDEKLFF.

The gene calls are TRBV7-2 and TRBJ1-2, with 10 positions matching TRBD1. This CDR3 spans 13 amino acids. The germline V gene encodes CDR1 SGHTA and CDR2 FQGNSA. J was trimmed by 8 bases and V by 5 bases; bases with no gene match: 5. CDR3 bases: TGTGCCAGCAGCGAGGGACAGGGGAGAGGCTACACCTTC. It codes for CASSEGQGRGYTF.

The chain links TRBV4-3 to TRBJ1-2; a possible D gene is TRBD1 (6 bases). Per germline, CDR1 LGHNA and CDR2 YSLEER. V was shortened by 1 base and J by 7 bases, with 19 bases between the two germline ends. The CDR3 totals 16 residues. As DNA, the CDR3 is TGCGCCAGCAGCCAAGGGATCCTACAGGGAGCTTGTGGCTACACCTTC. It encodes CASSQGILQGACGYTF.

The V gene is TRBV5-1, the J gene TRBJ2-7, with D perhaps matching TRBD2 (5 bases). V was clipped by 2 bases and J by 0 bases, with 15 bases between them. CDR3 length equals 16 residues. Germline-derived CDR1 and CDR2 are SGHRS and YFSETQ. CDR3 sequence: CASSLVATDSSYEQYF. DNA for the CDR3: TGCGCCAGCAGCTTAGTAGCGACCGATTCCTCCTACGAGCAGTACTTC.

This clone was found a few times. The V and J genes are TRBV29-1 and TRBJ2-2; weak D call: TRBD2 (5 bases). Germline CDR1 SQVTM, CDR2 ANQGSEA. The CDR3 has 12 residues. Trimming removed 2 bases at V and 5 bases at J, with 6 bases between. The CDR3 protein is CSVERGTGELFF. The CDR3 region has the DNA TGCAGCGTTGAACGGGGTACCGGGGAGCTGTTTTTT.

V and J are TRBV29-1 and TRBJ2-3; perhaps TRBD1 as D (6 bases). V gave up 6 bases and J gave up 6 bases, with 13 bases separating them. There are 12 residues in the CDR3. The germline V gene has CDR1 SQVTM and CDR2 ANQGSEA. In DNA, the CDR3 is TGCAGCGTCAACCCTCAGGGGGATACGCAGTATTTT. Residues: CSVNPQGDTQYF.

The table lists this clone with a count of one. V and J are TRBV5-5 and TRBJ2-7, with 8 bases lining up with TRBD1. V was clipped by 0 bases and J by 0 bases; unmatched bases: 11. Germline V gene data show CDR1 as SGHKS and CDR2 as YYEKEE (reference sequence). The CDR3 extends over 18 amino acids. In DNA form, the CDR3 reads TGTGCCAGCAGCTTGGGGACAGGGTTATCCTTAAGCTCCTACGAGCAGTACTTC. Amino acids: CASSLGTGLSLSSYEQYF.

Note on this clone: Sequence at one end of the junction differs from germline and may be a read error. This chain joins TRBV6-5 and TRBJ2-1, with a tentative D call TRBD2 (5 bases). The CDR3 covers 15 residues. Looked up from germline, CDR1 is MNHEY and CDR2 is SVGAGI. The CDR3 sequence: CASSPGLNSYNKQFF. The DNA of the CDR3 is TGTGCCAGCAGTCCAGGACTGAATTCCTACAATAAGCAGTTCTTC.

This chain joins TRBV4-1 and TRBJ2-7, with D possibly matching TRBD1 (5 bases). Germline lookup yields CDR1 MGHRA and CDR2 YSYEKL. V lost 3 bases and J lost 6, with 15 bases in between. There are 14 residues in the CDR3. CDR3 in DNA: TGCGCCAGCAGCCAGGGGCCGGGCCCCCTCGAGCAGTACTTC. Translated, it gives CASSQGPGPLEQYF.

This clone was counted only a few times. The V call is TRBV2, the J call TRBJ1-4, with 8 bases that match TRBD1. Trimming took 6 bases from V and 0 from J; bases not matched to a gene: 3. Germline values: CDR1 SNHLY, CDR2 FYNNEI. The CDR3 extends over 15 amino acids. CDR3 amino acids: CASRQGAATNEKLFF. CDR3 sequence (DNA): TGTGCCAGCAGGCAGGGGGCTGCAACTAATGAAAAACTGTTTTTT.

The chain has TRBV7-2 and TRBJ1-4, with D perhaps matching TRBD1 (5 bases). CDR3 length: 17 amino acids. The ends were cut back, 0 bases at V and 2 bases at J, with 13 bases in the middle. CDR1 is SGHTA, CDR2 FQGNSA, per germline. DNA for the CDR3: TGTGCCAGCAGCTTAGCCGGGGCGGGGACTACTAATGAAAAACTGTTTTTT. Protein: CASSLAGAGTTNEKLFF.

The V and J genes are TRBV7-9 and TRBJ2-3; TRBD2 matches at 7 bases. The ends lost 5 bases at V and 5 bases at J; junction bases unmatched: 4. Germline V CDR1 and CDR2: SEHNR, FQNEAQ (reference sequence). This CDR3 is 13 amino acids long. CDR3 region: CASSPGGRDTQYF. As DNA, the CDR3 is TGTGCCAGCAGCCCCGGCGGGAGAGATACGCAGTATTTT.

The J gene is TRBJ1-5, the V gene TRBV2, with a weak D call TRBD1 (5 bases). The V end was cut by 4 bases, the J end by 0 bases, with 10 bases between. The CDR3 sequence is 15 residues long. Germline-derived CDR1 and CDR2 are SNHLY and FYNNEI. CDR3 DNA: TGTGCCAGCAGTGGACCCGGGGGTAGCAATCAGCCCCAGCATTTT. Its protein is CASSGPGGSNQPQHF.

The V gene is TRBV29-1, the J gene TRBJ1-1; no definite D call. CDR3 size: 18 residues. Germline V gene data show CDR1 as SQVTM and CDR2 as ANQGSEA. V lost 4 bases and J lost 0, with 24 bases in between. CDR3 coding DNA: TGCAGCGTTGCTCGAAAGGCCAGGCTTGTTATTATGAACACTGAAGCTTTCTTT. Encoded protein: CSVARKARLVIMNTEAFF. The full variable domain, completed using reference TRBV29-1 and TRBJ1-1, is SAVISQKPSRDICQRGTSLTIQCQVDSQVTMMFWYRQQPGQSLTLIATANQGSEATYESGFVIDKFPISRPNLTFSTLTVSNMSPEDSSIYLCSVARKARLVIMNTEAFFGQGTRLTVV.

This clone was detected only a few times. The gene calls are TRBV5-1 and TRBJ1-2; possibly TRBD1 for D (5 bases). Looked up from germline, CDR1 is SGHRS and CDR2 is YFSETQ. The CDR3 is 15 residues long. The V gene lost 0 bases and the J gene lost 2 bases, with 11 bases spanning the gap. The CDR3 sequence: CASSLAQGENYGYTF. In DNA, the CDR3 is TGCGCCAGCAGCTTGGCTCAGGGTGAAAACTATGGCTACACCTTC. The full variable domain, completed using reference TRBV5-1 and TRBJ1-2, is KAGVTQTPRYLIKTRGQQVTLSCSPISGHRSVSWYQQTPGQGLQFLFEYFSETQRNKGNFPGRFSGRQFSNSRSEMNVSTLELGDSALYLCASSLAQGENYGYTFGSGTRLTVV.

This clone was recorded only once. The V gene is TRBV7-2, the J gene TRBJ2-6; D is ambiguous. The CDR3 contains 18 residues. The V end was cut by 3 bases, the J end by 0 bases, with 15 bases between. Germline V lookup: CDR1 SGHTA, CDR2 FQGNSA. The CDR3 DNA is TGTGCCAGCAGCTTTAGGAGTGCAACCAACTCTGGGGCCAACGTCCTGACTTTC. It codes for CASSFRSATNSGANVLTF.

This clone was seen more than once but under ten times. CDR3 loop: CASSLSGVMEKLFF. DNA for the CDR3: TGCGCCAGCAGCTTGAGCGGGGTAATGGAAAAACTGTTTTTT. The chain is built from TRBV5-1 and TRBJ1-4; no clear D. The CDR3 has 14 residues. Germline CDR1 SGHRS, CDR2 YFSETQ. V lost 1 base and J 8 bases, leaving 12 bases between the germline ends.

V gene TRBV28 combines with J gene TRBJ1-6, with a weak D call TRBD1 (6 bases). Trimming stripped 6 bases from V and 0 bases from J, with 12 bases between. Germline V CDR1 and CDR2: MDHEN, SYDVKM. This CDR3 has 16 residues. The CDR3: CASRVGALSYNSPLHF. CDR3 DNA sequence: TGTGCCAGCAGGGTGGGGGCTCTCTCCTATAATTCACCCCTCCACTTT.

This clone was counted once. The rearrangement joins TRBV6-6 to TRBJ2-1, with TRBD1 as a possible D gene (5 bases). CDR1 is MNHNY, CDR2 SVGAGI, per germline (reference sequence). The CDR3 has 16 amino acids. The V and J ends lost 4 bases and 2 bases respectively, with 15 bases between them. CDR3 in amino acids: CASSSPMGLAYNEQFF. The CDR3 coding sequence is TGTGCCAGCAGTTCCCCAATGGGGCTGGCCTACAATGAGCAGTTCTTC.

The sample holds a few counts of this clone. The chain couples TRBV30 to TRBJ1-1; maybe TRBD1 (5 bases). V was pared by 4 bases and J by 4 bases, with 10 bases between. This CDR3 is 12 amino acids long. CDR1 GTSNPN and CDR2 SVGIG come from the germline V gene (reference sequence). The CDR3 loop is CAWTMGPTEAFF. The CDR3 DNA reads as TGTGCCTGGACCATGGGGCCCACTGAAGCTTTCTTT. The full variable domain, with the rest looked up from reference TRBV30 and TRBJ1-1, is SQTIHQWPATLVQPVGSPLSLECTVEGTSNPNLYWYRQAAGRGLQLLFYSVGIGQISSEVPQNLSASRPQDRQFILSSKKLLLSDSGFYLCAWTMGPTEAFFGQGTRLTVV.

The J gene is TRBJ1-4, the V gene TRBV5-1; D unclear. V shed 3 bases and J shed 5 bases, with 8 bases lying between them. CDR1 is SGHRS and CDR2 is YFSETQ in the germline V gene. CDR3 length: 13 amino acids. CDR3 loop: CASSSDGNEKLFF. The CDR3 coding sequence is TGCGCCAGCAGCTCCGACGGGAATGAAAAACTGTTTTTT.

The DNA of the CDR3 is TGCGCCAGCAGCTCCCGGACTAGCGGGGGGGCAACAGATACGCAGTATTTT. Amino acids: CASSSRTSGGATDTQYF. This rearrangement joins TRBV5-1 to TRBJ2-3, with TRBD2 matching over 15 bases. Trimming took 3 bases from V and 3 from J; bases not matched to a gene: 5. The CDR3 is made up of 17 amino acids. CDR1 and CDR2 (germline): SGHRS, YFSETQ.

V gene TRBV27 combines with J gene TRBJ1-1; D possibly corresponds to TRBD1 (6 bases). Germline loops: CDR1 MNHEY, CDR2 SMNVEV (reference sequence). Trimming left V 6 bases short and J 7 bases short, with 15 bases between. The CDR3 covers 13 residues. CDR3 protein: CASSPGTIYEAFF. In DNA, the CDR3 is TGTGCCAGCAGCCCCGGGACAATCTATGAAGCTTTCTTT.

J is TRBJ1-5 and V is TRBV30; D is unresolved. CDR3 length: 14 residues. Trimming shortened V by 3 bases and J by 3 bases, and 12 bases separated the two germline ends. Per germline, CDR1 GTSNPN and CDR2 SVGIG (reference sequence). The CDR3 region has the DNA TGTGCCTGGAGGCCAGCGAGCCCCAATCAGCCCCAGCATTTT. It encodes CAWRPASPNQPQHF.

This chain uses TRBV9 with TRBJ2-5; D is perhaps TRBD1 (5 bases). The length of the CDR3 is 15 residues. Germline V gives CDR1 SGDLS, CDR2 YYNGEE. Trimming took off 0 bases at V and 4 bases at J, with 13 bases between the two ends. The CDR3 loop is CASSVGQGFGETQYF. CDR3 DNA sequence: TGTGCCAGCAGCGTAGGGCAGGGTTTTGGAGAGACCCAGTACTTC.

The rearrangement links TRBV7-8 to TRBJ1-4; D perhaps matches TRBD1 (5 bases). There are 17 residues in the CDR3. The germline gives CDR1 SGHVS, CDR2 FQNEAQ. V was shortened by 1 base and J by 7 bases, with 19 bases between the two germline ends. The CDR3 here is CASSLVPAGSGGEKLFF. As DNA, the CDR3 is TGTGCCAGCAGCTTAGTCCCGGCAGGGAGCGGGGGTGAAAAACTGTTTTTT. Complete variable domain (other parts from reference TRBV7-8 and TRBJ1-4): GAGVSQSPRYKVAKRGQDVALRCDPISGHVSLFWYQQALGQGPEFLTYFQNEAQLDKSGLPSDRFFAERPEGSVSTLKIQRTQQEDSAVYLCASSLVPAGSGGEKLFFGSGTQLSVL.

This clone was seen only once. V usage is TRBV2 and J usage is TRBJ2-1; 7 bases align to TRBD1. This CDR3 region has 13 residues. J gave up 4 bases and V 6 bases, and 3 bases lay outside the gene matches. Per the germline V gene, CDR1 is SNHLY and CDR2 is FYNNEI. The CDR3 region has the DNA TGTGCCAGCAGCGGGACAGTGTACAATGAGCAGTTCTTC. Protein sequence: CASSGTVYNEQFF.

The chain uses TRBV6-1 and TRBJ2-7, with a possible D match to TRBD1 (5 bases). The CDR3 extends over 11 amino acids. Germline V gene lookup returns CDR1 MNHNS and CDR2 SASEGT. Trimming removed 9 bases at V and 3 bases at J, with 9 bases between. CDR3 bases: TGTGCCAGTGTCCAGGGCTACGAGCAGTACTTC. Protein: CASVQGYEQYF.

The chain couples TRBV10-3 to TRBJ1-4; 10 positions match TRBD1. The J segment lost 9 bases and the V segment lost 4 bases, leaving 5 bases of the junction unmatched. Germline loops: CDR1 ENHRY, CDR2 SYGVKD. CDR3 length equals 14 residues. CDR3 sequence (DNA): TGTGCCATCAGTGGCGGGACAGGGGTGAAAAAACTGTTTTTT. Translated: CAISGGTGVKKLFF.